The rows below give T cell receptor beta chains drawn from one sample of a study of T cells expressing NK-cell markers. TCRdb reprocessed the 5' RACE reads and reports one entry per CDR3 protein, with no DNA. This sample contains 350,000 to 450,000 distinct CDR3 sequences. The sample taken for sequencing was blood T cells: a sorted CD56 or NKG2C T cell subset, CD4+ or CD8+ T cells, or bulk PBMC T cells (not recorded which). Receptors originate from a man aged 18 to 69 in good health. The CDR3 runs from the conserved cysteine through the conserved F or W. The order of the fields is J gene, V gene, CDR3 protein.

TRBJ2-2	TRBV24-1	CATSDPKGGQGLAGELFF
TRBJ2-5	TRBV6-1	CASITRGWRETQYF
TRBJ1-1	TRBV10-3	CAISTGFTEAFF
TRBJ2-1	TRBV20-1	CSASTGTGADEQFF
TRBJ2-5	TRBV6-6	CASHQARETQYF
TRBJ1-4	TRBV7-2	CASSFGQGREKLFF
TRBJ2-3	TRBV7-9	CASSLEFGGSTQYF
TRBJ2-3	TRBV3-1	CASSHPFQPTDTQYF
TRBJ1-5	TRBV4-2	CASSQGGRNSNQPQHF
TRBJ1-4	TRBV15	CATSPVRGQGAEKLFF
TRBJ2-2	TRBV11-1	CASSHLTLGLATTGELFF
TRBJ2-1	TRBV29-1	CSVEELGEQFF
TRBJ2-5	TRBV2	CASVRTGMQETQYF
TRBJ2-2	TRBV5-1	CASSFPGLAGGLNTGELFF
TRBJ2-7	TRBV29-1	CSVAEGAASEQYF
TRBJ1-2	TRBV20-1	CSALISSYGYTF
TRBJ2-1	TRBV6-5	CASSYDSAGGFGQFF
TRBJ1-2	TRBV6-1	CASRPDRARNYGYTF
TRBJ1-5	TRBV12-3/TRBV12-4	CASSQTSGTATYQPQHF
TRBJ2-3	TRBV20-1	CSGRLAGGPYTQYF
TRBJ2-3	TRBV20-1	CSAPRGATDTQYF
TRBJ2-6	TRBV6-2/TRBV6-3	CASSYSIFSGQVFGANVLTF
TRBJ2-2	TRBV4-2	CASSQLQGAAGELFF
TRBJ2-7	TRBV29-1	CSAKPALGPYEQYF
TRBJ2-7	TRBV27	CASSFGQAPTYEQYF
TRBJ1-4	TRBV4-2	CASSPRGQVNEKLFF
TRBJ1-2	TRBV7-9	CASSLAYGVYGYTF
TRBJ1-1	TRBV20-1	CSARLIQGNTEAFF
TRBJ2-2	TRBV3-1	CASSYGLVQGAGELFF
TRBJ2-1	TRBV5-5	CASSLGGRGVMSYNEQFF
TRBJ2-5	TRBV6-4	CASSDLLRCGETQYF
TRBJ2-3	TRBV20-1	CSARWDRGGATDTQYF
TRBJ2-3	TRBV11-2	CASSLPDAWDTQYF
TRBJ2-4	TRBV12-3/TRBV12-4	CASLLAQGVNIAKNIQYF
TRBJ2-3	TRBV7-6	CASSLVAVGGDTQYF
TRBJ2-7	TRBV19	CASSSQGGYEQYF
TRBJ1-2	TRBV20-1	CIPGGQSYGYTF
TRBJ1-5	TRBV29-1	CSVTGTDGPNQPQHF
TRBJ2-7	TRBV19	CASSTDRVSYEQYF
TRBJ1-2	TRBV24-1	CATTPGTAGGGYTF
TRBJ2-2	TRBV20-1	CSASLIGSGGTRTGELFF
TRBJ2-7	TRBV6-6	CASQPGQANEQYF
TRBJ1-2	TRBV6-2/TRBV6-3	CASSKWDYRRGNYGYTF
TRBJ1-2	TRBV12-3/TRBV12-4	CASRPTQGSYGYTF
TRBJ2-3	TRBV2	CASSESEGTLGTTDTQYF
TRBJ2-1	TRBV11-1	CASSLGLGGHEQFF
TRBJ2-1	TRBV6-5	CASSRGGLGNEQFF
TRBJ2-3	TRBV11-2	CASRGPSWDTQYF
TRBJ2-6	TRBV2	CASMAGWNVLTF
TRBJ2-4	TRBV7-9	CASSRGQNLAKNIQYF
TRBJ2-3	TRBV12-3/TRBV12-4	CASSYRYSTDTQYF
TRBJ2-7	TRBV14	CASSQEGGLSEQYF
TRBJ2-6	TRBV20-1	CSALLDSGGANVLTF
TRBJ1-2	TRBV29-1	CSVEIWPSRGYTF
TRBJ2-5	TRBV2	CASSQDRGETQYF